Following are 30 T cell receptor beta chains from one sample sequenced in a study of shared clonotypes between healthy human individuals. The table came from immunoSEQ multiplex PCR; TCRdb's copy has only in-frame clones and leaves some out. The table lists around 1,100,000 clones, around three quarters of them singletons. The material sequenced was memory CD4+ T cells from PBMCs. Subset of the sample: CD45RA-negative fraction. The receptors originated from a man in his late teens or twenties in good health. Some clones in this sample may be carry-over from other donors' samples.

The chain combines TRBV2 with TRBJ2-1, with TRBD2 matching 8 bases. Germline-derived CDR1 and CDR2 are SNHLY and FYNNEI. The CDR3 sequence is 15 residues long. J gave up 2 bases and V 5 bases, and 5 bases lay outside the gene matches. The CDR3 protein is CASSLSGSTYNEQFF. The CDR3 DNA sequence: TGTGCCAGCAGTCTAAGCGGGAGTACCTACAATGAGCAGTTCTTC.

This clone showed up just once. This rearrangement joins TRBV6-6 to TRBJ2-1, with 9 bases identical to TRBD2. There are 15 residues in the CDR3. V shed 6 bases and J 4 bases; nucleotides not matched to a gene: 7. Germline V gene sequence: CDR1 MNHNY, CDR2 SVGAGI (reference sequence). The CDR3: CASRRGLARYNEQFF. For the CDR3, the DNA is TGTGCCAGCAGACGTGGACTAGCGCGTTACAATGAGCAGTTCTTC.

The chain joins TRBV5-8 to TRBJ2-7; a possible D gene is TRBD1 (6 bases). Germline V gives CDR1 SGHTS, CDR2 YDEGEE. V was shortened by 4 bases and J by 2 bases, with 13 bases between the two germline ends. This CDR3 is 14 amino acids long. The CDR3 here is CASSTQDSTYEQYF. The CDR3 DNA reads as TGTGCCAGCAGCACCCAGGACAGCACCTACGAGCAGTACTTC. Full variable domain (outside the CDR3, taken from reference TRBV5-8 and TRBJ2-7): EAGVTQSPTHLIKTRGQQATLRCSPISGHTSVYWYQQALGLGLQFLLWYDEGEERNRGNFPPRFSGRQFPNYSSELNVNALELEDSALYLCASSTQDSTYEQYFGPGTRLTVT.

As regards this clone: A much larger clone differs by one base, so this may be a read error. The chain uses TRBV29-1 and TRBJ1-1; D unresolved. Trimming took off 3 bases at V and 7 bases at J, with 9 bases between the two ends. This CDR3 contains 11 residues. Germline CDR1 SQVTM, CDR2 ANQGSEA. The CDR3 sequence: CSVEDLDEAFF. Written as DNA, the CDR3 is TGCAGCGTTGAGGACCTGGATGAAGCTTTCTTT. The entire variable domain, with the rest obtained from reference TRBV29-1 and TRBJ1-1, is as follows: SAVISQKPSRDICQRGTSLTIQCQVDSQVTMMFWYRQQPGQSLTLIATANQGSEATYESGFVIDKFPISRPNLTFSTLTVSNMSPEDSSIYLCSVEDLDEAFFGQGTRLTVV.

With respect to this clone: This sample includes further DNA sequences coding for the same CDR3. The chain carries TRBV5-1 and TRBJ2-5, with a weak D call TRBD2 (5 bases). Trimming stripped 0 bases from V and 5 bases from J, with 11 bases between. The germline gives CDR1 SGHRS, CDR2 YFSETQ. This CDR3 is 14 amino acids long. In nucleotides, the CDR3 is TGCGCCAGCAGCTTGGGAGGGCTGGGGGAGACCCAGTACTTC. It specifies CASSLGGLGETQYF.

CDR3: CASSLMYGLNTEAFF. The CDR3 DNA is TGTGCCAGCAGCTTAATGTACGGACTGAACACTGAAGCTTTCTTT. The rearrangement joins TRBV11-2 to TRBJ1-1; no clear D gene. CDR1 and CDR2 from the germline V gene are SGHAT and FQNNGV. The CDR3 consists of 15 residues. V was shortened by 2 bases and J by 0 bases, with 10 bases between the two germline ends. The complete variable domain, with remaining parts taken from reference TRBV11-2 and TRBJ1-1, reads EAGVAQSPRYKIIEKRQSVAFWCNPISGHATLYWYQQILGQGPKLLIQFQNNGVVDDSQLPKDRFSAERLKGVDSTLKIQPAKLEDSAVYLCASSLMYGLNTEAFFGQGTRLTVV.

This chain links TRBV18 with TRBJ1-2; D possibly corresponds to TRBD1 (5 bases). The length of the CDR3 is 13 residues. Trimming cost V 8 bases and J 3 bases, with 13 bases left between them. Germline V gene sequence: CDR1 KGHSH, CDR2 LQKENI. The CDR3 nucleotides are TGTGCCAGCACGGCAGACAGACACTATGGCTACACCTTC. Translating gives CASTADRHYGYTF.

The V and J genes are TRBV5-1 and TRBJ2-1; D perhaps matches TRBD1 (6 bases). V shed 0 bases and J shed 6 bases, with 16 bases lying between them. The CDR3 sequence is 16 residues long. Germline CDR1 SGHRS, CDR2 YFSETQ. CDR3 DNA sequence: TGCGCCAGCAGCTTGGAGGTGGGCCAGGGGCTCAATGAGCAGTTCTTC. Protein: CASSLEVGQGLNEQFF.

V gene TRBV6-5 combines with J gene TRBJ2-1, with 8 bases that match TRBD2. This CDR3 is built from 15 residues. CDR1 is MNHEY and CDR2 is SVGAGI in the germline V gene. V shed 6 bases, J shed 6 bases, and the junction held 10 bases outside the gene matches. CDR3 nucleotides: TGTGCCAGCAGGAGGATTAGCGGGACGGCCAATGAGCAGTTCTTC. Protein sequence: CASRRISGTANEQFF.

This clone was detected only a few times. The rearrangement uses TRBV30 and TRBJ2-5; 11 nucleotides match TRBD2. Germline trimming cut 2 bases from V and 1 base from J; bases unmatched to any gene: 9. Germline-derived CDR1 and CDR2 are GTSNPN and SVGIG (reference sequence). The CDR3 contains 17 residues. This CDR3 is CAWSSALGLAVQETQYF. The DNA for the CDR3 is TGTGCCTGGAGTTCCGCCCTGGGACTAGCGGTCCAAGAGACCCAGTACTTC. Supplemented by reference TRBV30 and TRBJ2-5, the full variable domain reads SQTIHQWPATLVQPVGSPLSLECTVEGTSNPNLYWYRQAAGRGLQLLFYSVGIGQISSEVPQNLSASRPQDRQFILSSKKLLLSDSGFYLCAWSSALGLAVQETQYFGPGTRLLVL.

The rearrangement uses TRBV11-2 and TRBJ2-2; D gene unclear. Germline V lookup: CDR1 SGHAT, CDR2 FQNNGV. This CDR3 has 13 amino acids. Trimming removed 1 base from V and 8 bases from J, with 8 bases in between. As DNA, the CDR3 is TGTGCCAGCAGCTTAGCTCAAAAAGGGGAGCTGTTTTTT. Protein sequence: CASSLAQKGELFF.

As concerns this clone: Other DNA sequences in the sample encode the same CDR3. V and J are TRBV2 and TRBJ1-2; 10 nucleotides match TRBD1. The CDR3 has 13 residues. CDR1 is SNHLY, CDR2 FYNNEI, per germline. Unmatched junction bases numbered 5, after V lost 6 bases and J lost 7 bases. Here the CDR3 reads CASRPGQGSGYTF. CDR3 nucleotide sequence: TGTGCCAGCAGGCCGGGACAGGGGAGTGGCTACACCTTC. The full variable domain, rest sourced from reference TRBV2 and TRBJ1-2, is EPEVTQTPSHQVTQMGQEVILRCVPISNHLYFYWYRQILGQKVEFLVSFYNNEISEKSEIFDDQFSVERPDGSNFTLKIRSTKLEDSAMYFCASRPGQGSGYTFGSGTRLTVV.

The chain joins TRBV2 to TRBJ2-3; D is possibly TRBD1 or TRBD2 (6 bases each). The CDR3 totals 14 residues. CDR1 and CDR2 from the germline V gene are SNHLY and FYNNEI. Deletions cut 7 bases from V and 3 bases from J, with 14 bases between. The CDR3 bases are TGTGCCAGCATCGTAGGGGGGACGACAGATACGCAGTATTTT. Encoded protein: CASIVGGTTDTQYF.

Note on this clone: Other DNA sequences from this sample encode an identical CDR3 as well. The chain combines TRBV5-1 with TRBJ2-1; no clear D gene. This CDR3 spans 14 amino acids. Trimming removed 0 bases from V and 4 bases from J, with 8 bases in between. In germline, CDR1 is SGHRS, CDR2 YFSETQ. CDR3 sequence: CASSLDGSYNEQFF. CDR3 nucleotide sequence: TGCGCCAGCAGCTTGGATGGCAGTTACAATGAGCAGTTCTTC.

There are a few counts of this clone. The V and J genes are TRBV15 and TRBJ2-3; D ambiguous. V was shortened by 0 bases and J by 3 bases, with 7 bases between the two germline ends. CDR1 LNHNV and CDR2 YYDKDF come from the germline V gene (reference sequence). This CDR3 has 14 residues. The CDR3 bases are TGTGCCACCAGCAGAGATCGTGCGACAGATACGCAGTATTTT. Protein: CATSRDRATDTQYF.

This chain joins TRBV6-6 and TRBJ2-2, with 9 nucleotides matching TRBD1. J lost 7 bases, V lost 7 bases, and 7 bases had no gene match. CDR1 MNHNY and CDR2 SVGAGI come from the germline V gene (reference sequence). The CDR3 covers 14 residues. The CDR3 loop is CASNPGQGGGELFF. CDR3 sequence (DNA): TGTGCCAGCAATCCGGGACAGGGAGGCGGGGAGCTGTTTTTT.

V and J are TRBV2 and TRBJ1-2; D unresolved. Trimming took 0 bases from V and 8 from J, leaving 7 bases between them. The CDR3 extends over 12 amino acids. The germline V gene encodes CDR1 SNHLY and CDR2 FYNNEI. CDR3 amino acids: CASSEALVGYTF. The DNA for the CDR3 is TGTGCCAGCAGTGAAGCGCTTGTAGGCTACACCTTC.

The CDR3 here is CASSQGASDIQYF. DNA of the CDR3: TGTGCCAGCTCACAGGGCGCATCGGACATTCAGTACTTC. The chain has TRBV18 and TRBJ2-4; D remains ambiguous. Germline V lookup: CDR1 KGHSH, CDR2 LQKENI. V lost 4 bases, J lost 8 bases, and 12 bases lay in between. This CDR3 has 13 residues.

The CDR3 DNA reads as TGTGCCAGCTCTCACACCCCCTACGAGCAGTACTTC. It is translated as CASSHTPYEQYF. The chain combines TRBV2 with TRBJ2-7, with no clear D. V was pared by 8 bases and J by 2 bases, with 10 bases between. The CDR3 is 12 residues long. The germline CDR1 and CDR2 sequences are SNHLY and FYNNEI.

The chain links TRBV11-2 to TRBJ1-1; TRBD1 might be the D (6 bases). Germline assignment: CDR1 SGHAT and CDR2 FQNNGV. This CDR3 has 13 amino acids. V was pared by 1 base and J by 11 bases, with 14 bases between. The CDR3 region has the DNA TGTGCCAGCAGCTTAGGGACAGCCGGAAAGGCTTTCTTT. Its translation is CASSLGTAGKAFF.

Concerning this clone itself: Other nucleotide sequences from this sample produce the same CDR3. The chain combines TRBV5-6 with TRBJ1-2, with D perhaps matching TRBD1 (6 bases). V lost 4 bases and J lost 3, with 7 bases in between. Per germline, CDR1 SGHDT and CDR2 YYEEEE. The CDR3 has 12 residues. CDR3 in amino acids: CASSPGDYGYTF. DNA for the CDR3: TGTGCCAGCAGCCCAGGGGACTATGGCTACACCTTC.

V gene TRBV28 combines with J gene TRBJ2-3; 7 nucleotides align to TRBD2. Germline assignment: CDR1 MDHEN and CDR2 SYDVKM. The ends lost 3 bases at V and 4 bases at J; junction bases unmatched: 7. This CDR3 region has 15 residues. In DNA form, the CDR3 reads TGTGCCAGCAGTTTTCCTCAACGGGGGGCAGATACGCAGTATTTT. The encoded protein is CASSFPQRGADTQYF.

This chain connects TRBV5-1 to TRBJ2-3, with D unclear. Germline V gene sequence: CDR1 SGHRS, CDR2 YFSETQ. Trimming took 2 bases from V and 1 from J, leaving 11 bases between them. This CDR3 spans 15 amino acids. Here the CDR3 reads CASSFVAGGTDTQYF. Written as DNA, the CDR3 is TGCGCCAGCAGCTTCGTGGCTGGGGGCACAGATACGCAGTATTTT. The full variable domain, completed using reference TRBV5-1 and TRBJ2-3, is KAGVTQTPRYLIKTRGQQVTLSCSPISGHRSVSWYQQTPGQGLQFLFEYFSETQRNKGNFPGRFSGRQFSNSRSEMNVSTLELGDSALYLCASSFVAGGTDTQYFGPGTRLTVL.

Of note for this clone: Other DNA sequences of this sample code for an identical CDR3. The chain carries TRBV5-6 and TRBJ1-5; maybe TRBD1 (6 bases). Trimming shortened V by 4 bases and J by 0 bases, and 11 bases separated the two germline ends. CDR3 length: 15 amino acids. The germline gives CDR1 SGHDT, CDR2 YYEEEE. CDR3 nucleotide sequence: TGTGCCAGCAGCCGAGCAGGGGATAGCAATCAGCCCCAGCATTTT. This translates into CASSRAGDSNQPQHF.

This chain joins TRBV6-1 and TRBJ2-2; perhaps TRBD2 as D (6 bases). V dropped 4 bases and J dropped 4 bases, with 7 bases sitting between them. The CDR3 covers 13 residues. Germline V lookup: CDR1 MNHNS, CDR2 SASEGT. The CDR3 sequence is CASSVGGTGELFF. As DNA, the CDR3 is TGTGCCAGCAGTGTCGGGGGCACCGGGGAGCTGTTTTTT.

With respect to this clone: Other DNA variants within this sample encode the same CDR3. The chain joins TRBV7-2 to TRBJ2-5, with TRBD1 matching over 8 bases. From germline, CDR1 is SGHTA and CDR2 FQGNSA. The CDR3 length is 14 residues. J gave up 5 bases and V 5 bases, and 7 bases lay outside the gene matches. The CDR3 is CASSPGTGRETQYF. CDR3 DNA: TGTGCCAGCAGCCCCGGGACAGGAAGGGAGACCCAGTACTTC.

The rearrangement links TRBV19 to TRBJ1-2, with 7 bases that match TRBD1. The CDR3 is made up of 12 amino acids. Unmatched junction bases numbered 2, after V lost 2 bases and J lost 8 bases. The germline gives CDR1 LNHDA, CDR2 SQIVND (reference sequence). As DNA, the CDR3 is TGTGCCAGTAGTATATTAGGGGGCGGCTACACCTTC. Residues: CASSILGGGYTF. Based on the CDR3 plus reference TRBV19 and TRBJ1-2, the full variable domain is DGGITQSPKYLFRKEGQNVTLSCEQNLNHDAMYWYRQDPGQGLRLIYYSQIVNDFQKGDIAEGYSVSREKKESFPLTVTSAQKNPTAFYLCASSILGGGYTFGSGTRLTVV.

This rearrangement joins TRBV11-2 to TRBJ2-5, with 7 nucleotides matching TRBD2. The CDR3 sequence is 15 residues long. In germline, CDR1 is SGHAT, CDR2 FQNNGV. V dropped 5 bases and J dropped 5; count of bases not matched to a gene: 11. The DNA for the CDR3 is TGTGCCAGCAGCGTCCAGGGATCGCGGGGGGAGACCCAGTACTTC. Its protein product is CASSVQGSRGETQYF.

The V call is TRBV6-5, the J call TRBJ1-2, with a tentative D call TRBD1 (5 bases). The CDR3 totals 13 residues. Germline assignment: CDR1 MNHEY and CDR2 SVGAGI. Trimming took off 4 bases at V and 4 bases at J, with 10 bases between the two ends. The DNA of the CDR3 is TGTGCCAGCAGTTCGACGGGACTCTATGGCTACACCTTC. Protein: CASSSTGLYGYTF.

J is TRBJ2-2 and V is TRBV6-8; D assignment may be TRBD1 or TRBD2 (5 bases each). The CDR3 is 15 residues long. Germline loops: CDR1 MNHGY, CDR2 SAAAGT. Trimming removed 4 bases from V and 3 bases from J, with 12 bases in between. CDR3 amino acids: CASSFSQGDTGELFF. CDR3 nucleotides: TGTGCCAGCAGTTTTTCGCAGGGAGACACCGGGGAGCTGTTTTTT.